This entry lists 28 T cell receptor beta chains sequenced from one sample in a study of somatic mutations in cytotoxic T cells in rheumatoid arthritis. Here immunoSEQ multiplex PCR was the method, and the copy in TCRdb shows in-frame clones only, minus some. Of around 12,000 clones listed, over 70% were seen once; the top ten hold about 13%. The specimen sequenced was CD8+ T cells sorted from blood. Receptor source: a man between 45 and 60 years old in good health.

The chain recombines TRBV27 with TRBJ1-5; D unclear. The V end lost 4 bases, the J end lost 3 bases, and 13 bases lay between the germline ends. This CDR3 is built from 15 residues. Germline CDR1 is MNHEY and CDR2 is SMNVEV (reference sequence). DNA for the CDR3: TGTGCCAGCAGTTCAAGCGGGAGCCCCAATCAGCCCCAGCATTTT. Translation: CASSSSGSPNQPQHF.

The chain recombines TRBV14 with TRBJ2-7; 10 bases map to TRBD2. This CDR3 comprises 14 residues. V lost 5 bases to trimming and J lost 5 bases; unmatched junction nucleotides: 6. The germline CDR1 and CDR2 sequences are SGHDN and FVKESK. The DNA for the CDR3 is TGTGCCAGCAGCTCGCTAGCGGGAGTTGACGAGCAGTACTTC. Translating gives CASSSLAGVDEQYF.

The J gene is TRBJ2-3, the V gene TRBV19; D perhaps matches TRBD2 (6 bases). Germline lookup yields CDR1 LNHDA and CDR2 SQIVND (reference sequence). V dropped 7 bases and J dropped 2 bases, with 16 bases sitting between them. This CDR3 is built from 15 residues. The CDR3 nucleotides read TGTGCCAGTACCCTCCACGGGAGTGTCACAGATACGCAGTATTTT. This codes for CASTLHGSVTDTQYF. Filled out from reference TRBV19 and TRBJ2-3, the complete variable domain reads DGGITQSPKYLFRKEGQNVTLSCEQNLNHDAMYWYRQDPGQGLRLIYYSQIVNDFQKGDIAEGYSVSREKKESFPLTVTSAQKNPTAFYLCASTLHGSVTDTQYFGPGTRLTVL.

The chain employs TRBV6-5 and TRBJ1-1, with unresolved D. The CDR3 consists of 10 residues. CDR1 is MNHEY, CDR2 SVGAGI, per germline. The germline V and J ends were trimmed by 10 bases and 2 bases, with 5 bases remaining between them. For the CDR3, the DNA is TGTGCCACCGGTAACACTGAAGCTTTCTTT. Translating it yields CATGNTEAFF.

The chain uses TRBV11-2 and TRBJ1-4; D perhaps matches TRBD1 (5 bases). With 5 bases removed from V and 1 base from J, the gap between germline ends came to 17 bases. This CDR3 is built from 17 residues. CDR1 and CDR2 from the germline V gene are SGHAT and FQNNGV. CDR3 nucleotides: TGTGCCAGCAGCGGCGGGGAGGGACCCCTAACTAATGAAAAACTGTTTTTT. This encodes CASSGGEGPLTNEKLFF. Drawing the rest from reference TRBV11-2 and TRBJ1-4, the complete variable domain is EAGVAQSPRYKIIEKRQSVAFWCNPISGHATLYWYQQILGQGPKLLIQFQNNGVVDDSQLPKDRFSAERLKGVDSTLKIQPAKLEDSAVYLCASSGGEGPLTNEKLFFGSGTQLSVL.

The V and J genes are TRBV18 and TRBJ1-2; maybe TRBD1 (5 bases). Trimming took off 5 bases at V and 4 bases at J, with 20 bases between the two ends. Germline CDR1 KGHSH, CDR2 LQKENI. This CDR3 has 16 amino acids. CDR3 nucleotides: TGTGCCAGCTCATTAACTCAAGGGGAGAAGGGCTATGGCTACACCTTC. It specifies CASSLTQGEKGYGYTF. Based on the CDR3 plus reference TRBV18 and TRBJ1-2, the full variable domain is NAGVMQNPRHLVRRRGQEARLRCSPMKGHSHVYWYRQLPEEGLKFMVYLQKENIIDESGMPKERFSAEFPKEGPSILRIQQVVRGDSAAYFCASSLTQGEKGYGYTFGSGTRLTVV.

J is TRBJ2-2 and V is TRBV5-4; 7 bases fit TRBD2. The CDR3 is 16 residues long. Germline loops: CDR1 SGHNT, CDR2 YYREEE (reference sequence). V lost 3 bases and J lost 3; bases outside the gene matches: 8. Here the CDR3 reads CASSSPGSGYTGELFF. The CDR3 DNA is TGTGCCAGCAGCTCCCCGGGTAGCGGGTACACCGGGGAGCTGTTTTTT.

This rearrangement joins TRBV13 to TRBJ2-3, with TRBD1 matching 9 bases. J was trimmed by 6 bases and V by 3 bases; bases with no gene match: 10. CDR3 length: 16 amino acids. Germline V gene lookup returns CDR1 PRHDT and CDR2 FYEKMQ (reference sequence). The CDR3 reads CASSFRVGQGWDTQYF. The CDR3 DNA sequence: TGTGCCAGCAGCTTCCGGGTGGGACAGGGTTGGGATACGCAGTATTTT.

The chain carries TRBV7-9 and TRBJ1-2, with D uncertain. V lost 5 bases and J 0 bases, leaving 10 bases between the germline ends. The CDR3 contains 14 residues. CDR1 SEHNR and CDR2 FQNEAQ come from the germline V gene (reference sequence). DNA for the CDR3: TGTGCCAGCAGCCCTCGGGAACCTAACTATGGCTACACCTTC. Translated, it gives CASSPREPNYGYTF.

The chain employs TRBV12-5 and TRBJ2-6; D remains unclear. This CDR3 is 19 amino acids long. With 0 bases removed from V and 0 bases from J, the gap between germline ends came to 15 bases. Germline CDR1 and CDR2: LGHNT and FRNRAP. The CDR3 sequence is CASGLVWLRLGSGANVLTF. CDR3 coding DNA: TGTGCTAGTGGTTTGGTTTGGCTCCGGCTGGGCTCTGGGGCCAACGTCCTGACTTTC.

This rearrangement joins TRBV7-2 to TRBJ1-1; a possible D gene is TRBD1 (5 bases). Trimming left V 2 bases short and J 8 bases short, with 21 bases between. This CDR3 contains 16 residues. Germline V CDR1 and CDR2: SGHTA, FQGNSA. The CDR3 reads CASSLRRYGGEAEAFF. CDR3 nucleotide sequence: TGTGCCAGCAGCTTAAGGAGATATGGGGGGGAGGCGGAAGCTTTCTTT.

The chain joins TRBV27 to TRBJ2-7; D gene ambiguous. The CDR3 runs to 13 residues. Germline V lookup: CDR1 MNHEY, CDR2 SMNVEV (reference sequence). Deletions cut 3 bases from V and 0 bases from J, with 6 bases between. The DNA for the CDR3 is TGTGCCAGCAGTTTTGGGGTCTCCTACGAGCAGTACTTC. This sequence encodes CASSFGVSYEQYF.

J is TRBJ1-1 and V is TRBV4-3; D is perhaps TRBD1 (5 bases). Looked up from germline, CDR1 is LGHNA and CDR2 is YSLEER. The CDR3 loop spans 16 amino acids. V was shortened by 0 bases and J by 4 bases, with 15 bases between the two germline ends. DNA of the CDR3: TGCGCCAGCAGCCAAGATCTGTGGTGGCAGGGCACTGAAGCTTTCTTT. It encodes CASSQDLWWQGTEAFF.

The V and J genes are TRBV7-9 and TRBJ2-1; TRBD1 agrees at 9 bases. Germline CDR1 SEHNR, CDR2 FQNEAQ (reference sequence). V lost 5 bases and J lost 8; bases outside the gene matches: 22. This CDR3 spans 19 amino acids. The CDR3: CASSHPNVGPGQGSHEQFF. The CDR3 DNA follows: TGTGCCAGCAGCCACCCGAATGTAGGACCGGGACAGGGATCCCATGAGCAGTTCTTC.

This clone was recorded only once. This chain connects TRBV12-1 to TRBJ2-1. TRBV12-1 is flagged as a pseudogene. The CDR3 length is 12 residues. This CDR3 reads CASSFIFREQFF. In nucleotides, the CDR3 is TGTGCCAGCAGCTTTATTTTTAGGGAGCAGTTCTTC.

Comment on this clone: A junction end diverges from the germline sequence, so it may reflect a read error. CDR3 region: CASSLDINQPQHF. The CDR3 DNA is TGTGCCAGCAGTTTGGACATCAATCAGCCCCAGCATTTT. The chain couples TRBV5-5 to TRBJ1-5; D possibly corresponds to TRBD1 (5 bases). CDR3 length: 13 amino acids. Germline V gene sequence: CDR1 SGHKS, CDR2 YYEKEE (reference sequence).

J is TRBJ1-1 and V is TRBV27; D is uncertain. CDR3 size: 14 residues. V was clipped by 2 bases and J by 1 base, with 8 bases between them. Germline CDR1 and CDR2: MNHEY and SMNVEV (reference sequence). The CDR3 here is CASSLGQPNTEAFF. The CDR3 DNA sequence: TGTGCCAGCAGTTTAGGGCAGCCGAACACTGAAGCTTTCTTT.

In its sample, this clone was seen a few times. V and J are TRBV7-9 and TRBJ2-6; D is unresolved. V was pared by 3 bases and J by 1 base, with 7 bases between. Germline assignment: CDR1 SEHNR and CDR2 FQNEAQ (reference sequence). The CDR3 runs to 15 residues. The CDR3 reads CASSFQLSGANVLTF. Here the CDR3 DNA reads TGTGCCAGCAGCTTTCAGCTTTCTGGGGCCAACGTCCTGACTTTC. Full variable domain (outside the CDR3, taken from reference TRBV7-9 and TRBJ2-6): DTGVSQNPRHKITKRGQNVTFRCDPISEHNRLYWYRQTLGQGPEFLTYFQNEAQLEKSRLLSDRFSAERPKGSFSTLEIQRTEQGDSAMYLCASSFQLSGANVLTFGAGSRLTVL.

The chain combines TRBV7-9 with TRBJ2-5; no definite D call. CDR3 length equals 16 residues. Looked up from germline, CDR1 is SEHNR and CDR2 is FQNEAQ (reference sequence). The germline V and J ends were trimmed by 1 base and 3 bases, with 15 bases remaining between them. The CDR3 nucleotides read TGTGCCAGCAGCTTAGAATACGGACCCGAGGAAGAGACCCAGTACTTC. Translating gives CASSLEYGPEEETQYF.

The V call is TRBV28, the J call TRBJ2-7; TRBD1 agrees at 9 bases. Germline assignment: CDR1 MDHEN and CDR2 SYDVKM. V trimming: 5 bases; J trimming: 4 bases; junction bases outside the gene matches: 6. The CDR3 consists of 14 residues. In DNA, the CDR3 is TGTGCCAGCAGTACCCACAGGGGGCAGTACGAGCAGTACGTC. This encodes CASSTHRGQYEQYV.

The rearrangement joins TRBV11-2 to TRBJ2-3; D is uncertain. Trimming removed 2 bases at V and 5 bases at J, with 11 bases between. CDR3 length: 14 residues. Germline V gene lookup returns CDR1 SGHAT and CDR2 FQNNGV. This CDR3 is CASSLRIARDTQYF. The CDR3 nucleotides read TGTGCCAGCAGCTTACGGATAGCACGAGATACGCAGTATTTT.

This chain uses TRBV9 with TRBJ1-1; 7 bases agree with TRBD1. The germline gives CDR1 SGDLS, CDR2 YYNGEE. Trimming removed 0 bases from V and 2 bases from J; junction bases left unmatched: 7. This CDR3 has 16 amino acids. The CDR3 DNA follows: TGTGCCAGCAGCGTAGCGGAGGGGACAGCAAACACTGAAGCTTTCTTT. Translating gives CASSVAEGTANTEAFF.

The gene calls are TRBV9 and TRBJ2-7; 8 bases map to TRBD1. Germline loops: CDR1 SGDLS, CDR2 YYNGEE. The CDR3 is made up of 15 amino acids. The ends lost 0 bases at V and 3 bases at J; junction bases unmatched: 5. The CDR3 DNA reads TGTGCCAGCAGCGTAGCGGAAGGACAGGGCTACGAGCAGTACTTC. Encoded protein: CASSVAEGQGYEQYF. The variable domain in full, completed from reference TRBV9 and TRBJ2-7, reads DSGVTQTPKHLITATGQRVTLRCSPRSGDLSVYWYQQSLDQGLQFLIQYYNGEERAKGNILERFSAQQFPDLHSELNLSSLELGDSALYFCASSVAEGQGYEQYFGPGTRLTVT.

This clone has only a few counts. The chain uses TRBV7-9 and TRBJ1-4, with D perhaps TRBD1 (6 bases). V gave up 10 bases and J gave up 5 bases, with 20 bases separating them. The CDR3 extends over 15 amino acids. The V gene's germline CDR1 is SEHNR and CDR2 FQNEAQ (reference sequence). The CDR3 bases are TGTGCCATCCCTCCAACGACAGGCTTAAATGAAAAACTGTTTTTT. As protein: CAIPPTTGLNEKLFF.

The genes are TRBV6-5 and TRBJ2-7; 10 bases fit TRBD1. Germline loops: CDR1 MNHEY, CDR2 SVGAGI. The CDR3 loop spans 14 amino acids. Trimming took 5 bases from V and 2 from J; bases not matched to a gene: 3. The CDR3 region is CASSTGQGAYEQYV. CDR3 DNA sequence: TGTGCCAGCAGTACCGGACAGGGGGCCTACGAGCAGTACGTC.

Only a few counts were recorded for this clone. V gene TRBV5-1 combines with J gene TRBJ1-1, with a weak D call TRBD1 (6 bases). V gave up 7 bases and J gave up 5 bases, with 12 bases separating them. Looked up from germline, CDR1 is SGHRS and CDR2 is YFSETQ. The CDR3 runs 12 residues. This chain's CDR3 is CASSWGRTEAFF. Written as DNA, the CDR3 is TGCGCCAGCTCGTGGGGGCGGACTGAAGCTTTCTTT.

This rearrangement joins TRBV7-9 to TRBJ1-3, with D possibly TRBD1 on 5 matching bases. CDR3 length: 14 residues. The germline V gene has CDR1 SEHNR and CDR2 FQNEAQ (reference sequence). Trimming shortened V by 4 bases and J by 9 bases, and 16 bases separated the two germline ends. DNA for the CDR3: TGTGCCAGCAGCTGGACGGGCGCCGGGGCCACCATATATTTT. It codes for CASSWTGAGATIYF.

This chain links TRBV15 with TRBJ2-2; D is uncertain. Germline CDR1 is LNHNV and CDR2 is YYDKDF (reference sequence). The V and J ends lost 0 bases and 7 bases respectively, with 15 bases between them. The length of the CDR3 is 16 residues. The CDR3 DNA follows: TGTGCCACCAGCAGAGATTCCGAAGTTTCGGTCGGGGAGCTGTTTTTT. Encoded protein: CATSRDSEVSVGELFF.